Given below is one T cell receptor (beta chain) in context. As yet, its antigen is unknown. The sample belongs to a study of T cell responses to AZD1222 COVID-19 vaccine. Sequencing used immunoSEQ multiplex PCR; TCRdb keeps in-frame clones, though not all of them. The table lists some 200,000 clones, approximately 94% of them singletons. Broader study findings: Baseline serostatus was positive in only a handful of AZD1222 recipients. CD4 TCRs linked to vaccination spanned spike, dominating at 160-218 and 743-854. In a largely white British group with more females than males, clonal diversity was possibly underestimated.

Specimen: peripheral blood, collected 28 days after the second dose of the MenACWY control vaccine. This receptor was taken from an adult who received the MenACWY meningococcal vaccine as a control.

CDR3 in amino acids: CASTPGLNYGYTF. CDR3 DNA sequence: TGTGCCAGCACCCCCGGTCTTAACTATGGCTACACCTTC. This sequence joins TRBV28 and TRBJ1-2; D call uncertain. Between the trimmed V and J ends, which lost 7 bases and 1 base, there was a span of 10 bases. The CDR3 consists of 13 residues. The V gene's germline CDR1 is MDHEN and CDR2 SYDVKM.